This note documents a single T cell receptor beta chain sequence. Its antigen remains unidentified. This sample is part of a study of OX40 agonist ivuxolimab in advanced cancers. Study-level background: Patients received the agonistic anti-OX40 (CD134) antibody ivuxolimab. Ivuxolimab was administered intravenously to patients at 0.01 to 10 mg/kg every 2 weeks. General observations from the study: Expanded clones tended on average to be more numerous among CD8+ T cells than CD4+.

Sequenced by immunoSEQ multiplex PCR; TCRdb stores in-frame clones only, minus some. Seen here are about 94,000 clones, approximately 93% observed once, and the top ten hold around 0.17%. The CDR3 is made up of 15 amino acids. V lost 5 bases and J lost 7; bases outside the gene matches: 8. CDR1 and CDR2 (germline): MGHDK, SYGVNS. Anyone with autoimmune disease history or systemic immunosuppression was excluded. This chain joins TRBV25-1 and TRBJ2-2; 9 bases agree with TRBD1. Sequences were derived from CD4+ or CD8+ T cells sorted from blood, sampled in a trial of the OX40 agonist ivuxolimab. The TCR sequence derives from an adult with an advanced solid tumor such as melanoma, head and neck, liver or kidney cancer. CDR3 coding DNA: TGTGCCAGCAGTCAGGGGACAGGGCGACTCGGGGAGCTGTTTTTT. This encodes CASSQGTGRLGELFF.